This TCR beta chain was sequenced for a study of blood T cells in healthy people across ages. Aged roughly 6 to 95, donors were systemically healthy Caucasians from Russia. The sample, about 9.2 milliliters of peripheral blood, was drawn from each donor. For the second PCR, which ran for about 7 to 12 cycles, a sample-barcoded 5' primer and a J-beta primer mix were used. All cDNA molecules were each tagged by a template-switch adaptor with 12 random nucleotides. MiXCR was run by TCRdb on the 5' RACE reads, yielding one entry per CDR3 protein. The table records 700,000 to 950,000 distinct CDR3 sequences, roughly 64% of them present only once. This CDR3 is built from 15 residues. The germline gives CDR1 MDHEN, CDR2 SYDVKM. J lost 3 bases, V lost 5 bases, and 4 bases had no gene match.

This rearrangement joins TRBV28 to TRBJ2-7; 13 nucleotides agree with TRBD2. The sequence was collected from a man aged 25-45 years in good health. The sample comprised blood. The CDR3 reads CASSRTSGSVYEQYF. The DNA for the CDR3 is TGTGCCAGCAGTAGGACTAGCGGGAGCGTCTACGAGCAGTACTTC.